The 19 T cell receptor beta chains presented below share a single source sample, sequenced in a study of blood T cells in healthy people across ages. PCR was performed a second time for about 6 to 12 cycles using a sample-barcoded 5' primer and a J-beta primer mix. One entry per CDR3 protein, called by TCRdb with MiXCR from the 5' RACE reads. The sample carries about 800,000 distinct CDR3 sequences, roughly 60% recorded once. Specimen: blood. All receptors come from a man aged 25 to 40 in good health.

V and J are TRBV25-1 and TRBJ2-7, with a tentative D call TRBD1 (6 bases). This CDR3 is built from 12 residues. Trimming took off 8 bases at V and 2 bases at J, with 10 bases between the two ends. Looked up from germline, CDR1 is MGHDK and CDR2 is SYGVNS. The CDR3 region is CASHRDPYEQYF. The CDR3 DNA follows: TGTGCCAGCCACAGGGACCCCTACGAGCAGTACTTC.

This CDR3 reads CASSYAGVGTEAFF. CDR3 DNA sequence: TGCGCCAGCAGCTACGCAGGGGTGGGAACTGAAGCTTTCTTT. This chain uses TRBV5-1 with TRBJ1-1; D perhaps matches TRBD1 (6 bases). The CDR3 spans 14 residues. Germline V lookup: CDR1 SGHRS, CDR2 YFSETQ. V was cut by 3 bases and J by 5 bases, with 14 bases left in between.

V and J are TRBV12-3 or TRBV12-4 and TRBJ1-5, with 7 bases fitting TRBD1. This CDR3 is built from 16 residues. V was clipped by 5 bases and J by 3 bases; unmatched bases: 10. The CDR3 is CASSLWDGTDNQPQHF. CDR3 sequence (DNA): TGTGCCAGCAGTCTCTGGGATGGGACAGACAATCAGCCCCAGCATTTT.

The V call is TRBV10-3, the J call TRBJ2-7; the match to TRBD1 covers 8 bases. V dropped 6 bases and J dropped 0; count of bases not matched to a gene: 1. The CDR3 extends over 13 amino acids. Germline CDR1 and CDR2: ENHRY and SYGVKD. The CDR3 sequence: CAISGTGSYEQYF. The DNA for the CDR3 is TGTGCCATCAGCGGGACAGGCTCCTACGAGCAGTACTTC.

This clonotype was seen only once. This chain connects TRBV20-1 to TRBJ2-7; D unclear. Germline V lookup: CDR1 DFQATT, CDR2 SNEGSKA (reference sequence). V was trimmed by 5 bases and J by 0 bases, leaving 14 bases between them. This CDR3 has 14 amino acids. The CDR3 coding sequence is TGCAGTGCTCTAAGGACCGTAAACTCCTACGAGCAGTACTTC. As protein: CSALRTVNSYEQYF.

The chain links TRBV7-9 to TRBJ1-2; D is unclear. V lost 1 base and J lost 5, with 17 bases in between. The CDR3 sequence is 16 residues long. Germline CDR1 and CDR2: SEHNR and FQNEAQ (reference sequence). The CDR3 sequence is CASSLVSPGTGYGYTF. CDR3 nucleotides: TGTGCCAGCAGCTTAGTTAGTCCCGGCACCGGGTATGGCTACACCTTC.

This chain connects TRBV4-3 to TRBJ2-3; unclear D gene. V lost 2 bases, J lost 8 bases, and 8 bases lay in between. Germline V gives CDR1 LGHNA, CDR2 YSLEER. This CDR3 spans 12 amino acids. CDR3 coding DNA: TGCGCCAGCAGCCAAACTTCACGTACGCAGTATTTT. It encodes CASSQTSRTQYF.

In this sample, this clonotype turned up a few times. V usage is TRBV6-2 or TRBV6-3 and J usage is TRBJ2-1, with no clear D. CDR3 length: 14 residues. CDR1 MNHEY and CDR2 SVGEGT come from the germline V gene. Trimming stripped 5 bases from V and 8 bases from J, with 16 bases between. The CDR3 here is CASSRVPPVDEQFF. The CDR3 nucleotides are TGTGCCAGCAGTCGAGTCCCCCCAGTGGATGAGCAGTTCTTC.

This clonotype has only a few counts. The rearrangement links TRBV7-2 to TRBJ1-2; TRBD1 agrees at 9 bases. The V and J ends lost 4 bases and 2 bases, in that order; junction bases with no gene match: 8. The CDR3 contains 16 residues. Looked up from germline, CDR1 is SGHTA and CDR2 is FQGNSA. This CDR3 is CASSSTQGTGNYGYTF. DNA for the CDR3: TGTGCCAGCAGCTCAACCCAGGGGACAGGGAACTATGGCTACACCTTC.

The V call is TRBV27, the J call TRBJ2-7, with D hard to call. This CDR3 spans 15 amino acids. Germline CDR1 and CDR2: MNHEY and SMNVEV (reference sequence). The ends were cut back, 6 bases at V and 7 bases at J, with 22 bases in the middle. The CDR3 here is CASRASLGSIREQYF. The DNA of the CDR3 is TGTGCCAGCAGGGCCTCCCTGGGTAGTATACGAGAGCAGTACTTC.

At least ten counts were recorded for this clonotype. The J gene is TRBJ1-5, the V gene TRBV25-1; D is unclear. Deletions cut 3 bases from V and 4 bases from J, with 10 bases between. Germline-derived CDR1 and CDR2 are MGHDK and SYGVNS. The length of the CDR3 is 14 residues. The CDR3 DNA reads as TGTGCCAGCAGTGACAGGAGCGAAAATCAGCCCCAGCATTTT. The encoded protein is CASSDRSENQPQHF. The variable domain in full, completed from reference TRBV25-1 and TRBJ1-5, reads EADIYQTPRYLVIGTGKKITLECSQTMGHDKMYWYQQDPGMELHLIHYSYGVNSTEKGDLSSESTVSRIRTEHFPLTLESARPSHTSQYLCASSDRSENQPQHFGDGTRLSIL.

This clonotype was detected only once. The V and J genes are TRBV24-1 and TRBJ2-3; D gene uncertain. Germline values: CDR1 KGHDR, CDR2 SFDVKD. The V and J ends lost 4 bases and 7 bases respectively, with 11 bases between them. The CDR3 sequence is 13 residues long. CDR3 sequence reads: CATSDEWENTQYF. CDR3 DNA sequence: TGTGCCACCAGTGACGAGTGGGAAAATACGCAGTATTTT.

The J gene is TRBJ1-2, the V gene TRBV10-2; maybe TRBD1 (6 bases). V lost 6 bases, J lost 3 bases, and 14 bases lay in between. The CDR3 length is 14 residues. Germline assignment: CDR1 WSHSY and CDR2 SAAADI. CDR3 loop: CASRSPGHDYGYTF. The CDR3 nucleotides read TGCGCCAGCAGGTCACCGGGACACGACTATGGCTACACCTTC.

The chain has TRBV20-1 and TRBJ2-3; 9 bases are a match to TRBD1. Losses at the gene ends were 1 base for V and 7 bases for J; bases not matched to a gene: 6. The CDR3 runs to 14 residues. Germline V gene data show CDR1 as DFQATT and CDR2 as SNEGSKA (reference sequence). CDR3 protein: CSARGGQGINTQYF. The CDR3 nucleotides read TGCAGTGCTAGAGGAGGACAGGGGATTAATACGCAGTATTTT.

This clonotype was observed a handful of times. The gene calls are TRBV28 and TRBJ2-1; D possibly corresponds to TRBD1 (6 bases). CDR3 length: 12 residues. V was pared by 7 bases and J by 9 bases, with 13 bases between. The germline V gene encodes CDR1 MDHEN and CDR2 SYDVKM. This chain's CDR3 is CASTTNRAEQFF. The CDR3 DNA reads TGTGCCAGCACCACTAACAGGGCTGAGCAGTTCTTC.

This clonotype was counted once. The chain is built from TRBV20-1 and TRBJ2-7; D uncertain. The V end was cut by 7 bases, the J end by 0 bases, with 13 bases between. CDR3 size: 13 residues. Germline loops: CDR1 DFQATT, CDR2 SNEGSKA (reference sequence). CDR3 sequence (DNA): TGCAGTGGGGGTGACCGCGACTCCTACGAGCAGTACTTC. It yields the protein CSGGDRDSYEQYF.

The CDR3 here is CASSTDGTGYEQYF. For the CDR3, the DNA is TGTGCCAGCAGTACCGACGGGACAGGTTACGAGCAGTACTTC. The J gene is TRBJ2-7, the V gene TRBV12-3 or TRBV12-4, with 8 positions matching TRBD1. The junction had 7 bases not matched to a gene; V was cut back by 5 bases and J by 4 bases. The CDR3 totals 14 residues.

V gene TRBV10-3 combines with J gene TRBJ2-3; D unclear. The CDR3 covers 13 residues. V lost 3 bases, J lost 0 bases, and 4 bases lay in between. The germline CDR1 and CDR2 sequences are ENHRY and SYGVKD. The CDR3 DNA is TGTGCCATCAGTGATTCTAGCACAGATACGCAGTATTTT. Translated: CAISDSSTDTQYF.

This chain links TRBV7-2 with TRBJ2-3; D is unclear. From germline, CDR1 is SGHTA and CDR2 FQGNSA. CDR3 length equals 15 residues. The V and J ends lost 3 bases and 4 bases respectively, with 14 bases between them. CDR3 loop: CASSFLGDLADTQYF. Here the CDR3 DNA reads TGTGCCAGCAGCTTCCTGGGCGATTTGGCAGATACGCAGTATTTT. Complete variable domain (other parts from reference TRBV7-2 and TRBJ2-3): GAGVSQSPSNKVTEKGKDVELRCDPISGHTALYWYRQSLGQGLEFLIYFQGNSAPDKSGLPSDRFSAERTGGSVSTLTIQRTQQEDSAVYLCASSFLGDLADTQYFGPGTRLTVL.